These 18 T cell receptor beta chains share one sample of origin, sequenced in a study of blood T cell repertoires in COVID-19. Only in-frame clones appear in the TCRdb table, and some are missing; sequencing was by immunoSEQ multiplex PCR. Among about 190,000 clones listed, less than 85% were seen once. Sequences were obtained from PBMCs or T cells enriched from blood (not recorded which). The receptors stem from a young woman who had recovered from COVID-19.

On this clone: The CDR3 end shows no conserved phenylalanine or tryptophan, and so a read error is likely. The DNA is left out, because the CDR3 cannot be placed on it with certainty; the CDR3 is given as TCRdb lists it. The V and J genes are TRBV20-1 and TRBJ2-7; TRBD2, the table's D call, lacks a check against the DNA. Germline V gene data show CDR1 as DFQATT and CDR2 as SNEGSKA (reference sequence). The CDR3 adds up to 11 amino acids, both ends counted. The CDR3 sequence: CSASRGAGGVL.

The chain links TRBV10-3 to TRBJ2-3, with 8 nucleotides matching TRBD1. Germline V gives CDR1 ENHRY, CDR2 SYGVKD. This CDR3 is built from 17 residues. After removal of 0 bases from V and 5 bases from J, the junction contained 10 bases not matched to a gene. The CDR3 DNA reads TGTGCCATCAGTGAGTCACCGGGACAGGATTTGGGAGATACGCAGTATTTT. The encoded protein is CAISESPGQDLGDTQYF.

The genes are TRBV7-9 and TRBJ2-1; D may be TRBD1 (6 bases). The V end lost 5 bases, the J end lost 1 base, and 15 bases lay between the germline ends. The CDR3 length is 16 residues. Germline loops: CDR1 SEHNR, CDR2 FQNEAQ (reference sequence). CDR3: CASSATTGSSYNEQFF. The CDR3 coding sequence is TGTGCCAGCAGCGCAACCACAGGGTCGTCCTACAATGAGCAGTTCTTC.

The chain couples TRBV25-1 to TRBJ1-6; TRBD1 aligns across 8 bases. From germline, CDR1 is MGHDK and CDR2 SYGVNS. Trimming at V came to 4 bases and at J to 6 bases, leaving 2 bases not matched to a gene. The CDR3 is made up of 14 amino acids. DNA of the CDR3: TGTGCCAGCAGTGCGACAGGGGTTAATTCACCCCTCCACTTT. Its translation is CASSATGVNSPLHF. Supplemented by reference TRBV25-1 and TRBJ1-6, the full variable domain reads EADIYQTPRYLVIGTGKKITLECSQTMGHDKMYWYQQDPGMELHLIHYSYGVNSTEKGDLSSESTVSRIRTEHFPLTLESARPSHTSQYLCASSATGVNSPLHFGNGTRLTVT.

The chain joins TRBV28 to TRBJ2-2; a weak D match, TRBD1 (5 bases). Trimming stripped 1 base from V and 5 bases from J, with 11 bases between. Germline loops: CDR1 MDHEN, CDR2 SYDVKM. The length of the CDR3 is 15 residues. CDR3 protein: CASSLSAGMTGELFF. CDR3 coding DNA: TGTGCCAGCAGTTTATCGGCAGGGATGACCGGGGAGCTGTTTTTT. The full variable domain, in which reference TRBV28 and TRBJ2-2 provide the parts outside the CDR3, is DVKVTQSSRYLVKRTGEKVFLECVQDMDHENMFWYRQDPGLGLRLIYFSYDVKMKEKGDIPEGYSVSREKKERFSLILESASTNQTSMYLCASSLSAGMTGELFFGEGSRLTVL.

The chain has TRBV10-3 and TRBJ1-4; TRBD1 is a possible D gene (5 bases). From germline, CDR1 is ENHRY and CDR2 SYGVKD. This CDR3 has 13 residues. V lost 4 bases, J lost 4 bases, and 7 bases lay in between. DNA of the CDR3: TGTGCCATCAGTGGGGGCAGTAATGAAAAACTGTTTTTT. Translation: CAISGGSNEKLFF.

The V and J genes are TRBV6-5 and TRBJ1-3; possible D gene TRBD1, 5 bases. The CDR3 consists of 14 residues. V gave up 2 bases and J gave up 4 bases, with 9 bases separating them. Germline CDR1 MNHEY, CDR2 SVGAGI. The CDR3 reads CASSYRGRGNTIYF. CDR3 nucleotides: TGTGCCAGCAGTTACAGGGGAAGGGGAAACACCATATATTTT.

CDR3 amino acids: CASSEFGGDTQYF. The DNA for the CDR3 is TGTGCCAGCAGTGAGTTCGGGGGGGATACGCAGTATTTT. The chain is built from TRBV2 and TRBJ2-3; 7 nucleotides line up with TRBD2. This CDR3 spans 13 amino acids. Germline V gives CDR1 SNHLY, CDR2 FYNNEI. The V segment lost 3 bases and the J segment 6 bases; nucleotides outside the gene matches: 3.

The chain couples TRBV4-1 to TRBJ2-7, with TRBD2 matching over 15 bases. Germline CDR1 MGHRA, CDR2 YSYEKL. The junction had 6 bases not matched to a gene; V was cut back by 1 base and J by 5 bases. The CDR3 totals 17 residues. The CDR3 DNA follows: TGCGCCAGCAGCCAAGGGCAGGGGACTAGCGGGAGGAACGAGCAGTACTTC. Its translation: CASSQGQGTSGRNEQYF.

The V call is TRBV13, the J call TRBJ2-7, with 13 bases matching TRBD2. Germline lookup yields CDR1 PRHDT and CDR2 FYEKMQ (reference sequence). V lost 0 bases, J lost 12 bases, and 8 bases stayed unmatched. CDR3 size: 15 residues. CDR3 sequence: CASSLGRTSGGPSYV. CDR3 bases: TGTGCCAGCAGCTTAGGGAGGACTAGCGGGGGTCCTTCGTACGTC.

The J gene is TRBJ2-1, the V gene TRBV2, with 13 bases that match TRBD2. The CDR3 is 15 amino acids. The V gene's germline CDR1 is SNHLY and CDR2 FYNNEI. Germline trimming cut 6 bases from V and 9 bases from J; bases unmatched to any gene: 8. CDR3 sequence (DNA): TGTGCCAGCAGAGAACTAGCGGGGGGGCTCGGTGAGCAGTTCTTC. As protein: CASRELAGGLGEQFF.

CDR3 bases: TGTGCCAGCAGTTCGAACCCGCGGCTAGCGGGGGGAAATGAGCAGTTCTTC. Translated, it gives CASSSNPRLAGGNEQFF. The chain has TRBV27 and TRBJ2-1; 11 nucleotides agree with TRBD2. This CDR3 contains 17 residues. J was trimmed by 7 bases and V by 4 bases; bases with no gene match: 12. Germline-derived CDR1 and CDR2 are MNHEY and SMNVEV (reference sequence).

This rearrangement joins TRBV5-4 to TRBJ2-3, with 9 bases matching TRBD1. V lost 4 bases to trimming and J lost 6 bases; unmatched junction nucleotides: 6. Per the germline V gene, CDR1 is SGHNT and CDR2 is YYREEE (reference sequence). This CDR3 is built from 14 residues. The CDR3 sequence: CASSKQGARDTQYF. CDR3 nucleotides: TGTGCCAGCAGCAAACAGGGGGCGAGGGATACGCAGTATTTT. The full variable domain, its missing parts supplied by reference TRBV5-4 and TRBJ2-3, is ETGVTQSPTHLIKTRGQQVTLRCSSQSGHNTVSWYQQALGQGPQFIFQYYREEENGRGNFPPRFSGLQFPNYSSELNVNALELDDSALYLCASSKQGARDTQYFGPGTRLTVL.

The table lists this clone with a count of one. The rearrangement joins TRBV19 to TRBJ1-1; TRBD1 might be the D (5 bases). Germline V gene lookup returns CDR1 LNHDA and CDR2 SQIVND (reference sequence). Between the trimmed V and J ends, which lost 3 bases and 7 bases, there was a span of 24 bases. The CDR3 contains 17 residues. The CDR3 DNA reads TGTGCCAGTAGTATTAGGACCCCCCGGGGAGGGACCGGTGAAGCTTTCTTT. Residues: CASSIRTPRGGTGEAFF.

In this sample, this clone turned up once. J is TRBJ2-7 and V is TRBV7-9; the D gene is possibly TRBD2 (6 bases). Per germline, CDR1 SEHNR and CDR2 FQNEAQ (reference sequence). V was cut by 7 bases and J by 0 bases, with 19 bases left in between. The CDR3 is 16 residues long. For the CDR3, the DNA is TGTGCCAGCACCATAACCCGGGAGTGGGTCTCCTACGAGCAGTACTTC. It is translated as CASTITREWVSYEQYF.

The chain uses TRBV14 and TRBJ1-6; possible D gene TRBD1, 5 bases. The CDR3 is 15 residues long. The V end lost 0 bases, the J end lost 7 bases, and 10 bases lay between the germline ends. In germline, CDR1 is SGHDN, CDR2 FVKESK. In nucleotides, the CDR3 is TGTGCCAGCAGCCAAGATGGGGCAGGGAATTCACCCCTCCACTTT. Its translation: CASSQDGAGNSPLHF.

This rearrangement joins TRBV29-1 to TRBJ2-1; 7 positions agree with TRBD2. V lost 7 bases to trimming and J lost 8 bases; unmatched junction nucleotides: 20. The CDR3 runs to 16 residues. Germline V lookup: CDR1 SQVTM, CDR2 ANQGSEA. DNA of the CDR3: TGCAGCGGCAGAGGCGTGGCACGGCGGGAGATCGATGAGCAGTTCTTC. Its translation: CSGRGVARREIDEQFF.

The chain joins TRBV7-8 to TRBJ1-2, with 8 bases that match TRBD1. The V and J ends lost 5 bases and 4 bases, in that order; junction bases with no gene match: 3. CDR1 is SGHVS, CDR2 FQNEAQ, per germline. The CDR3 totals 13 residues. The CDR3 bases are TGTGCCAGCAGCCTTACAGGGGGCTATGGCTACACCTTC. Translation: CASSLTGGYGYTF.